Listed here are 17 T cell receptor beta chains from one sample, sequenced in a study of T cell repertoires in cytomegalovirus infection. TCRdb ran MiXCR on the reads and lists one entry per CDR3 protein. This sample has approximately 500,000 distinct CDR3 sequences, with more than 15% found just once. Sequencing was done on a sample of CD8+ T cells from PBMCs. These receptors were collected from a human donor in good health (CMV status not recorded). Some clones in this sample may be carry-over from other donors' samples.

CDR3 loop: CAWRGEGTEAFF. CDR3 DNA: TGTGCCTGGAGGGGGGAGGGTACTGAAGCTTTCTTT. The rearrangement uses TRBV30 and TRBJ1-1; a possible D gene is TRBD1 (5 bases). CDR3 size: 12 residues. V was cut by 3 bases and J by 5 bases, with 10 bases left in between. CDR1 is GTSNPN, CDR2 SVGIG, per germline (reference sequence).

This clonotype was detected a few times. The chain uses TRBV12-3 or TRBV12-4 and TRBJ2-2; 7 positions agree with TRBD1. The CDR3 is made up of 15 amino acids. V was clipped by 5 bases and J by 3 bases; unmatched bases: 6. Here the CDR3 DNA reads TGTGCCAGCAGTCGATACAGGGGAGACACCGGGGAGCTGTTTTTT. Translated, it gives CASSRYRGDTGELFF.

V and J are TRBV9 and TRBJ2-3; 7 bases match TRBD2. CDR1 and CDR2 from the germline V gene are SGDLS and YYNGEE. Trimming cost V 0 bases and J 4 bases; bases outside gene matches: 8. The CDR3 is 16 amino acids. The CDR3 coding sequence is TGTGCCAGCAGCGTAGCGGCGGGGGAGGGCCCAGATACGCAGTATTTT. It translates to CASSVAAGEGPDTQYF.

This clonotype was seen at least ten times. The chain couples TRBV29-1 to TRBJ2-7, with 11 nucleotides matching TRBD2. Losses at the gene ends were 6 bases for V and 0 bases for J; bases not matched to a gene: 13. CDR3 length: 17 amino acids. Germline V gene data show CDR1 as SQVTM and CDR2 as ANQGSEA. CDR3 bases: TGCAGCGTAGCTGGACTAGCGGGCGGAAAAAGCTCCTACGAGCAGTACTTC. Encoded protein: CSVAGLAGGKSSYEQYF.

This clonotype occurred once. The chain carries TRBV5-1 and TRBJ2-3, with D uncertain. Germline CDR1 SGHRS, CDR2 YFSETQ. The CDR3 runs to 14 residues. V shed 1 base and J shed 2 bases, with 8 bases lying between them. DNA for the CDR3: TGCGCCAGCAGCTTGTATTATAACACAGATACGCAGTATTTT. Amino acid sequence: CASSLYYNTDTQYF.

In its sample, this clonotype was seen many times. The chain joins TRBV11-2 to TRBJ2-5; a possible D gene is TRBD1 (5 bases). This CDR3 is built from 16 residues. V was clipped by 5 bases and J by 2 bases, with 18 bases between them. CDR1 is SGHAT and CDR2 is FQNNGV in the germline V gene. The CDR3 DNA sequence: TGTGCCAGCAGCCCCCCTTTTGCAGGGCGGCAAGAGACCCAGTACTTC. It encodes CASSPPFAGRQETQYF.

This clonotype was counted many times. V usage is TRBV28 and J usage is TRBJ2-5; 8 positions match TRBD1. J gave up 0 bases and V 5 bases, and 14 bases lay outside the gene matches. This CDR3 comprises 18 residues. Germline values: CDR1 MDHEN, CDR2 SYDVKM. CDR3 sequence reads: CASSALDRGLPYQETQYF. CDR3 coding DNA: TGTGCCAGCAGTGCCTTAGACAGGGGACTCCCGTACCAAGAGACCCAGTACTTC. Looking up the rest from reference TRBV28 and TRBJ2-5 gives the full variable domain: DVKVTQSSRYLVKRTGEKVFLECVQDMDHENMFWYRQDPGLGLRLIYFSYDVKMKEKGDIPEGYSVSREKKERFSLILESASTNQTSMYLCASSALDRGLPYQETQYFGPGTRLLVL.

The sample holds a few counts of this clonotype. V usage is TRBV4-1 and J usage is TRBJ2-3; 8 positions agree with TRBD2. V was pared by 1 base and J by 6 bases, with 3 bases of the junction left unmatched. Germline CDR1 reads MGHRA; CDR2 reads YSYEKL. There are 14 residues in the CDR3. The DNA for the CDR3 is TGCGCCAGCAGCCAAGCGCGGGAGGTGGATACGCAGTATTTT. This encodes CASSQAREVDTQYF.

In this sample, this clonotype turned up a few times. The genes are TRBV20-1 and TRBJ1-6; the match to TRBD1 covers 12 bases. Per the germline V gene, CDR1 is DFQATT and CDR2 is SNEGSKA (reference sequence). The J segment lost 7 bases and the V segment lost 5 bases, leaving 6 bases of the junction unmatched. The CDR3 extends over 15 amino acids. In DNA form, the CDR3 reads TGCAGTGCTTCTCGGGACAGGGGGCTGAATTCACCCCTCCACTTT. It encodes CSASRDRGLNSPLHF.

This chain links TRBV6-2 or TRBV6-3 with TRBJ2-2; TRBD2 is a possible D gene (6 bases). The CDR3 extends over 14 amino acids. From germline, CDR1 is MNHEY and CDR2 SVGEGT. V dropped 3 bases and J dropped 5 bases, with 10 bases sitting between them. CDR3 sequence reads: CASSYRRGTGELFF. CDR3 in DNA: TGTGCCAGCAGTTATCGGAGGGGAACCGGGGAGCTGTTTTTT.

Many counts were recorded for this clonotype. The rearrangement uses TRBV24-1 and TRBJ2-1, with D possibly being TRBD1 (8 bases). CDR1 and CDR2 (germline): KGHDR, SFDVKD. Deletions cut 3 bases from V and 3 bases from J, with 17 bases between. The CDR3 covers 17 residues. The CDR3 region is CATSDVMTGEGYNEQFF. The CDR3 DNA is TGTGCCACCAGTGATGTTATGACAGGGGAGGGCTACAATGAGCAGTTCTTC.

This clonotype was seen at least ten times. The J gene is TRBJ2-3, the V gene TRBV9, with 8 nucleotides matching TRBD1. CDR3 length: 15 residues. Germline loops: CDR1 SGDLS, CDR2 YYNGEE. The V and J ends lost 4 bases and 2 bases, in that order; junction bases with no gene match: 6. CDR3 nucleotides: TGTGCCAGCAGCCCACGGACAGGGAACACAGATACGCAGTATTTT. This sequence encodes CASSPRTGNTDTQYF.

V is TRBV6-6 and J is TRBJ2-3, with 13 positions matching TRBD2. Unmatched junction bases numbered 8, after V lost 0 bases and J lost 2 bases. Germline V gene data show CDR1 as MNHNY and CDR2 as SVGAGI (reference sequence). This CDR3 has 19 amino acids. For the CDR3, the DNA is TGTGCCAGCAGTTACTCTGAACTAGCGGGAGGGCGCCCCACAGATACGCAGTATTTT. Its translation is CASSYSELAGGRPTDTQYF.

The chain is built from TRBV11-2 and TRBJ1-1; D remains unclear. From germline, CDR1 is SGHAT and CDR2 FQNNGV. Trimming pared 1 base from V and 10 bases from J, leaving 13 bases between. CDR3 length: 13 residues. CDR3 DNA: TGTGCCAGCAGCTTAGTGGTTAAAGGAGGAGCTTTCTTT. This encodes CASSLVVKGGAFF.

With respect to this clonotype: Just one base apart from a much larger clone, this may be a read error. The J gene is TRBJ2-1, the V gene TRBV7-3; D not resolved. CDR1 is SGHTA, CDR2 FQGTGA, per germline. V was pared by 7 bases and J by 14 bases, with 21 bases between. The CDR3 covers 13 residues. CDR3: CASNSPTGPWEFF. The CDR3, as DNA: TGTGCCAGCAACTCACCTACCGGGCCTTGGGAGTTCTTC.

Concerning this clonotype itself: This may be a read error, as it is one base from a much larger clone. The J gene is TRBJ2-1, the V gene TRBV7-6, with 16 nucleotides matching TRBD2. Germline lookup yields CDR1 SGHVS and CDR2 FNYEAQ. CDR3 size: 16 residues. The V gene end was trimmed by 4 bases and the J gene end by 12 bases; junction bases not matched to a gene: 9. DNA for the CDR3: TGTGCCAGCAGCTCCTTGGGACTAGCGGGGGGGGCTGTGCAGTTCTTC. Residues: CASSSLGLAGGAVQFF.

The sample holds many counts of this clonotype. The rearrangement links TRBV12-3 or TRBV12-4 to TRBJ2-1; D remains ambiguous. Trimming removed 1 base at V and 5 bases at J, with 6 bases between. The CDR3 is made up of 13 amino acids. Here the CDR3 DNA reads TGTGCCAGCAGTTTAGAGGCTCACAATGAGCAGTTCTTC. Protein: CASSLEAHNEQFF.